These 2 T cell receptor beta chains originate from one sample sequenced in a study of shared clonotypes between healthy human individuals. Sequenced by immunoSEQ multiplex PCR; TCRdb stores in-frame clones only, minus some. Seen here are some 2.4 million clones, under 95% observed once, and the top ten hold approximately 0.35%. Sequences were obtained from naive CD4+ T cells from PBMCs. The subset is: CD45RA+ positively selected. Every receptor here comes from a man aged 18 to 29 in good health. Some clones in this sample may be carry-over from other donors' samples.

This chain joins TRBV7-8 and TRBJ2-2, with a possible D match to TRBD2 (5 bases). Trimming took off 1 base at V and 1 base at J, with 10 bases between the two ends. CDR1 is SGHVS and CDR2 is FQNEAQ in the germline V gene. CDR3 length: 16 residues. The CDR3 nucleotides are TGTGCCAGCAGCTTAGTTCAGGCGGGGAACACCGGGGAGCTGTTTTTT. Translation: CASSLVQAGNTGELFF. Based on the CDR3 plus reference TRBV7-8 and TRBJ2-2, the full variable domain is GAGVSQSPRYKVAKRGQDVALRCDPISGHVSLFWYQQALGQGPEFLTYFQNEAQLDKSGLPSDRFFAERPEGSVSTLKIQRTQQEDSAVYLCASSLVQAGNTGELFFGEGSRLTVL.

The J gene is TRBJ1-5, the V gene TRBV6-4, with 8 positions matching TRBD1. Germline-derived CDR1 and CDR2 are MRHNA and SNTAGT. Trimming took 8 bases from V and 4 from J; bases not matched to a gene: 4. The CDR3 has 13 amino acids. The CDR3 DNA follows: TGTGCCAGCGAAGGACAGGGTAATCAGCCCCAGCATTTT. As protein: CASEGQGNQPQHF.